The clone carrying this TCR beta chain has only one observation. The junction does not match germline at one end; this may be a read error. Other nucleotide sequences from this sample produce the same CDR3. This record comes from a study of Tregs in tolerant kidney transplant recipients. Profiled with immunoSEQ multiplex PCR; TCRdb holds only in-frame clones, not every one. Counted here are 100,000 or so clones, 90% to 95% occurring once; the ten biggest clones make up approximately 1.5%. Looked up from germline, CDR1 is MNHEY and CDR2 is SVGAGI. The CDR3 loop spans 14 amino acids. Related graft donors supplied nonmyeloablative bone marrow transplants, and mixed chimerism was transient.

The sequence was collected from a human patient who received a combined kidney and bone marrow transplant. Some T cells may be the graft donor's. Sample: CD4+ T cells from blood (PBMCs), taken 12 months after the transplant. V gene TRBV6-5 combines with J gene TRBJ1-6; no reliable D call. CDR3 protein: CASSYPGRNSPLHF. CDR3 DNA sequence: TGTGCCAGCAGTTACCCGGGAAGGAATTCCCCCCTCCACTTT.